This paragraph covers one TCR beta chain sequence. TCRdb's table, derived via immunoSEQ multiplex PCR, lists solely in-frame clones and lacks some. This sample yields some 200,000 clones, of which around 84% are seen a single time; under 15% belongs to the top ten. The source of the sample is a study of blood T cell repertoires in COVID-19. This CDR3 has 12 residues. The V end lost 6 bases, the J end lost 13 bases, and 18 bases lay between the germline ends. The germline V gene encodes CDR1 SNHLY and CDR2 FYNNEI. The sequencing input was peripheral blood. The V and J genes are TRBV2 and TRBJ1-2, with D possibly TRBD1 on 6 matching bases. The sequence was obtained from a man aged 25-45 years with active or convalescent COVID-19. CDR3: CASRGGGGPLTF. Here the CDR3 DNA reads TGTGCCAGCAGGGGAGGCGGGGGGCCGCTCACCTTC.